These 5 T cell receptor beta chains were all obtained from the same sample, sequenced in a study of blood T cell repertoires in COVID-19. Produced via immunoSEQ multiplex PCR; TCRdb's table is partial and in-frame only. The sample includes 150,000 to 200,000 clones, about 85% of them seen just once. The sequenced material came from peripheral blood. The receptors originated from a man between 18 and 35 years old with acute or convalescent COVID-19.

The V gene is TRBV27, the J gene TRBJ2-7, with D perhaps TRBD2 (5 bases). The CDR3 has 15 residues. Germline V gene lookup returns CDR1 MNHEY and CDR2 SMNVEV (reference sequence). Trimming pared 6 bases from V and 3 bases from J, leaving 18 bases between. This CDR3 reads CASSPGRGKGYEQYF. The DNA of the CDR3 is TGTGCCAGCAGCCCCGGACGAGGGAAGGGCTACGAGCAGTACTTC.

This clone showed up just once. The rearrangement links TRBV5-1 to TRBJ1-2, with 8 bases identical to TRBD1. This CDR3 has 16 residues. The J segment lost 4 bases and the V segment lost 0 bases, leaving 8 bases of the junction unmatched. The germline CDR1 and CDR2 sequences are SGHRS and YFSETQ. CDR3 residues: CASSLVGQGTTYGYTF. The CDR3 nucleotides read TGCGCCAGCAGCTTGGTCGGACAGGGAACTACCTATGGCTACACCTTC.

The chain links TRBV6-1 to TRBJ1-2, with D possibly being TRBD1 (5 bases). The CDR3 runs 17 residues. The V gene's germline CDR1 is MNHNS and CDR2 SASEGT. Between the trimmed V and J ends, which lost 1 base and 0 bases, there was a span of 15 bases. For the CDR3, the DNA is TGTGCCAGCAGTGAAGTGGGCCAGGGCACATCTAACTATGGCTACACCTTC. Its translation: CASSEVGQGTSNYGYTF.

This rearrangement joins TRBV7-3 to TRBJ1-2; the D gene is possibly TRBD1 (5 bases). The CDR3 covers 15 residues. V dropped 5 bases and J dropped 8 bases, with 21 bases sitting between them. Germline values: CDR1 SGHTA, CDR2 FQGTGA. CDR3 region: CASSPQTGFGGGYTF. For the CDR3, the DNA is TGTGCCAGCAGCCCTCAAACAGGTTTTGGTGGCGGCTACACCTTC.

The gene calls are TRBV5-5 and TRBJ2-7; weak D call: TRBD1 (6 bases). V lost 5 bases and J lost 4, with 16 bases in between. The CDR3 contains 14 residues. Per germline, CDR1 SGHKS and CDR2 YYEKEE (reference sequence). In nucleotides, the CDR3 is TGTGCCAGCAGTCATGGGGCAGGGGAATACGAGCAGTACTTC. Its translation: CASSHGAGEYEQYF.